Each of the 27 T cell receptor beta chains below was sequenced from the same sample in a study of blood T cells in healthy people across ages. A second PCR, run for about 7 to 11 cycles, used a sample-barcoded 5' primer plus a J-beta primer mix. TCRdb used MiXCR to reprocess the 5' RACE reads, holding one entry per CDR3 protein. The sample shows roughly 1.9 million distinct CDR3 sequences, about two fifths of them seen only once. Sequenced input: blood. The source is a human donor in good health.

DNA of the CDR3: TGCAGCGTTGAAGATCTTTCCCCGGGAGGGTCCTATGGCTACACCTTC. Its translation: CSVEDLSPGGSYGYTF. The rearrangement joins TRBV29-1 to TRBJ1-2; D gene unclear. The CDR3 is 16 residues long. The ends were cut back, 0 bases at V and 4 bases at J, with 18 bases in the middle. Looked up from germline, CDR1 is SQVTM and CDR2 is ANQGSEA.

The chain carries TRBV4-3 and TRBJ1-2; possible D gene TRBD1, 6 bases. Germline V lookup: CDR1 LGHNA, CDR2 YSLEER. Trimming cost V 3 bases and J 0 bases, with 11 bases left between them. This CDR3 has 15 residues. The CDR3 DNA sequence: TGCGCCAGCAGCCAGACAGGACATTCTAACTATGGCTACACCTTC. Residues: CASSQTGHSNYGYTF.

V usage is TRBV6-2 or TRBV6-3 and J usage is TRBJ2-3; 7 positions match TRBD1. Trimming cost V 4 bases and J 3 bases; bases outside gene matches: 7. Per the germline V gene, CDR1 is MNHEY and CDR2 is SVGEGT. The length of the CDR3 is 15 residues. The CDR3, as DNA: TGTGCCAGCAGTTCTAGGAACAGGGGAACAGATACGCAGTATTTT. Protein: CASSSRNRGTDTQYF.

The sample holds a few counts of this clonotype. The chain uses TRBV7-8 and TRBJ1-2; D call uncertain. From germline, CDR1 is SGHVS and CDR2 FQNEAQ. The CDR3 runs to 13 residues. The V gene lost 4 bases and the J gene lost 3 bases, with 9 bases spanning the gap. CDR3 residues: CASSSIRDYGYTF. CDR3 bases: TGTGCCAGCAGCTCTATCCGAGACTATGGCTACACCTTC. Full variable domain (missing parts from reference TRBV7-8 and TRBJ1-2): GAGVSQSPRYKVAKRGQDVALRCDPISGHVSLFWYQQALGQGPEFLTYFQNEAQLDKSGLPSDRFFAERPEGSVSTLKIQRTQQEDSAVYLCASSSIRDYGYTFGSGTRLTVV.

The V gene is TRBV4-3, the J gene TRBJ2-7, with D unclear. Trimming pared 0 bases from V and 3 bases from J, leaving 12 bases between. This CDR3 is built from 15 residues. Germline lookup yields CDR1 LGHNA and CDR2 YSLEER. CDR3 protein: CASSQETYPDYEQYF. CDR3 bases: TGCGCCAGCAGCCAAGAAACATACCCAGACTACGAGCAGTACTTC.

The V call is TRBV7-2, the J call TRBJ2-1, with 10 bases lining up with TRBD1. Trimming removed 3 bases from V and 7 bases from J; junction bases left unmatched: 9. The germline gives CDR1 SGHTA, CDR2 FQGNSA. The CDR3 is 16 residues long. CDR3 nucleotide sequence: TGTGCCAGCAGCTTCATGGCGGGACAGGGGATTAATGAGCAGTTCTTC. Encoded protein: CASSFMAGQGINEQFF.

J is TRBJ1-1 and V is TRBV3-1, with 8 positions matching TRBD1. The CDR3 is 13 amino acids. Germline CDR1 reads LGHDT; CDR2 reads YNNKEL (reference sequence). The V segment lost 6 bases and the J segment 6 bases; nucleotides outside the gene matches: 6. The CDR3 protein is CASSYAGGPEAFF. The CDR3, as DNA: TGTGCCAGCAGTTATGCAGGGGGCCCTGAAGCTTTCTTT.

V is TRBV4-1 and J is TRBJ2-1, with 11 bases fitting TRBD1. The CDR3 is 18 residues long. The germline gives CDR1 MGHRA, CDR2 YSYEKL. Trimming took 1 base from V and 4 from J; bases not matched to a gene: 9. The CDR3 region has the DNA TGCGCCAGCAGCCAAGGTCCTCAGGACAGGGGGCTGTACAATGAGCAGTTCTTC. Amino acids: CASSQGPQDRGLYNEQFF.

The V and J genes are TRBV29-1 and TRBJ2-1; 8 nucleotides line up with TRBD2. This CDR3 comprises 14 residues. V dropped 7 bases and J dropped 0; count of bases not matched to a gene: 5. CDR1 is SQVTM, CDR2 ANQGSEA, per germline. Here the CDR3 reads CSAPGGSSYNEQFF. CDR3 coding DNA: TGCAGCGCCCCGGGGGGGAGCTCCTACAATGAGCAGTTCTTC.

The CDR3 DNA is TGCAGCGTTGAAGCCGGGAAAGAGTTGGGCACAGATACGCAGTATTTT. Translation gives CSVEAGKELGTDTQYF. J is TRBJ2-3 and V is TRBV29-1; TRBD2 might be the D (5 bases). The CDR3 has 16 amino acids. Per germline, CDR1 SQVTM and CDR2 ANQGSEA. V dropped 1 base and J dropped 1 base, with 15 bases sitting between them.

This clonotype has a single count. The rearrangement uses TRBV6-5 and TRBJ2-5, with 9 positions matching TRBD1. The CDR3 has 15 amino acids. Trimming at V came to 6 bases and at J to 11 bases, leaving 16 bases not matched to a gene. Germline CDR1 and CDR2: MNHEY and SVGAGI. CDR3 DNA sequence: TGTGCCAGCAGACAGGGGGCGAGGTCCTACAATGAGCAGTACTTC. It codes for CASRQGARSYNEQYF.

Only a few counts were recorded for this clonotype. The chain employs TRBV29-1 and TRBJ1-2; D is perhaps TRBD1 (6 bases). Germline V gene lookup returns CDR1 SQVTM and CDR2 ANQGSEA. The length of the CDR3 is 13 residues. The ends were cut back, 7 bases at V and 2 bases at J, with 14 bases in the middle. The CDR3 loop is CSAQHRDNYGYTF. The CDR3 DNA reads as TGCAGCGCTCAACACAGGGACAACTATGGCTACACCTTC.

This clonotype was seen repeatedly, ten times or more. The V call is TRBV27, the J call TRBJ2-7, with 8 bases that match TRBD1. This CDR3 has 13 amino acids. V lost 8 bases, J lost 0 bases, and 3 bases stayed unmatched. Germline-derived CDR1 and CDR2 are MNHEY and SMNVEV (reference sequence). The CDR3 DNA is TGTGCCAGCCAAGACAGGGGCTCCTACGAGCAGTACTTC. Residues: CASQDRGSYEQYF.

This clonotype turned up a few times. The CDR3 DNA reads as TGTGCCAGCAGCCCCACCGCTGGACAAACCTACGAGCAGTACTTC. As protein: CASSPTAGQTYEQYF. The V call is TRBV7-2, the J call TRBJ2-7, with a tentative D call TRBD1 (5 bases). With 5 bases removed from V and 2 bases from J, the gap between germline ends came to 16 bases. The CDR3 sequence is 15 residues long. Per germline, CDR1 SGHTA and CDR2 FQGNSA.

The chain links TRBV7-3 to TRBJ2-1; TRBD1 might be the D (5 bases). V was pared by 0 bases and J by 6 bases, with 12 bases between. Looked up from germline, CDR1 is SGHTA and CDR2 is FQGTGA. The CDR3 contains 15 residues. CDR3 sequence reads: CASSLTQGIANEQFF. The CDR3 DNA sequence: TGTGCCAGCAGCTTAACCCAGGGTATTGCCAATGAGCAGTTCTTC.

This clonotype was seen a few times. This chain links TRBV4-1 with TRBJ1-2; 12 nucleotides match TRBD1. V dropped 5 bases and J dropped 8; count of bases not matched to a gene: 9. The CDR3 contains 15 residues. Germline CDR1 reads MGHRA; CDR2 reads YSYEKL. CDR3 DNA sequence: TGCGCCAGCAGCAAGCCGGGACAGGGGGCGACAGGCTACACCTTC. Translating it yields CASSKPGQGATGYTF.

This clonotype was seen a handful of times. V and J are TRBV18 and TRBJ2-3, with TRBD2 matching 8 bases. This CDR3 has 16 residues. Germline CDR1 KGHSH, CDR2 LQKENI. V gave up 1 base and J gave up 9 bases; unmatched junction bases: 12. The CDR3 DNA follows: TGTGCCAGCTCACCACGAGCGGGGGCCCCCAGGGACACGCAGTATTTT. It translates to CASSPRAGAPRDTQYF. Using reference TRBV18 and TRBJ2-3 for the parts outside the CDR3, the full variable domain is NAGVMQNPRHLVRRRGQEARLRCSPMKGHSHVYWYRQLPEEGLKFMVYLQKENIIDESGMPKERFSAEFPKEGPSILRIQQVVRGDSAAYFCASSPRAGAPRDTQYFGPGTRLTVL.

The V and J genes are TRBV19 and TRBJ1-2; 7 nucleotides match TRBD1. Trimming removed 5 bases from V and 8 bases from J; junction bases left unmatched: 8. The length of the CDR3 is 13 residues. In germline, CDR1 is LNHDA, CDR2 SQIVND (reference sequence). The CDR3 loop reads CASSADRERGYTF. CDR3 nucleotides: TGTGCCAGTAGTGCCGACAGGGAACGCGGCTACACCTTC.

In regard to this clonotype: At one end, the junction sequence differs from germline, possibly due to a read error. The gene calls are TRBV7-9 and TRBJ2-1; perhaps TRBD2 as D (5 bases). The CDR3 has 15 residues. Germline V gene sequence: CDR1 SEHNR, CDR2 FQNEAQ (reference sequence). CDR3 nucleotides: TGTGCCAGCAACTTAGAACGGACTCTCGACAATGGGCAGTTCTTC. Amino acid sequence: CASNLERTLDNGQFF.

The genes are TRBV11-1 and TRBJ1-2; D is undetermined. V dropped 5 bases and J dropped 8 bases, with 15 bases sitting between them. Germline values: CDR1 SGHAT, CDR2 FQDESV (reference sequence). The CDR3 runs to 13 residues. The CDR3 loop reads CASSPTEGVGYTF. For the CDR3, the DNA is TGTGCCAGCAGCCCTACAGAGGGCGTAGGCTACACCTTC.

The gene calls are TRBV25-1 and TRBJ2-7; D gene unclear. V lost 0 bases and J lost 7, with 7 bases in between. Germline CDR1 is MGHDK and CDR2 is SYGVNS. The CDR3 has 12 residues. CDR3 sequence: CASSEYGVEQYF. CDR3 DNA: TGTGCCAGCAGTGAATACGGCGTTGAGCAGTACTTC.

V and J are TRBV6-5 and TRBJ1-2; TRBD1 might be the D (6 bases). The CDR3 runs to 15 residues. Trimming cost V 0 bases and J 4 bases, with 12 bases left between them. Germline V gene lookup returns CDR1 MNHEY and CDR2 SVGAGI. The CDR3 DNA is TGTGCCAGCAGTTACTCTGAGGGGGGTAGCTATGGCTACACCTTC. Protein sequence: CASSYSEGGSYGYTF.

The CDR3 protein is CASSDQGPNTEAFF. The CDR3 coding sequence is TGTGCCAGCAGTGACCAGGGGCCCAACACTGAAGCTTTCTTT. This chain uses TRBV2 with TRBJ1-1, with TRBD1 as a possible D gene (6 bases). Trimming left V 3 bases short and J 2 bases short, with 10 bases between. CDR1 is SNHLY and CDR2 is FYNNEI in the germline V gene. The CDR3 is made up of 14 amino acids.

This chain joins TRBV20-1 and TRBJ2-5, with D hard to call. The better agreement between TRBJ2-7 and the DNA end casts doubt on the J call. Germline values: CDR1 DFQATT, CDR2 SNEGSKA (reference sequence). The length of the CDR3 is 14 residues. CDR3 bases: TGCAGTGCTAGAGGGACCGCAGAAGATTACGAGCAGTACTTC. It yields the protein CSARGTAEDYEQYF.

This chain links TRBV12-3 or TRBV12-4 with TRBJ2-4, with 12 bases identical to TRBD2. After removal of 5 bases from V and 7 bases from J, the junction contained 6 bases not matched to a gene. The CDR3 sequence is 15 residues long. CDR3 coding DNA: TGTGCCAGCAGTCCTACTAGCGGGGGGTTGAACATTCAGTACTTC. This gives the protein CASSPTSGGLNIQYF.

The chain employs TRBV6-6 and TRBJ1-6; D not resolved. The CDR3 runs 14 residues. V was shortened by 3 bases and J by 6 bases, with 9 bases between the two germline ends. Germline V lookup: CDR1 MNHNY, CDR2 SVGAGI (reference sequence). The CDR3 sequence is CASSYGQLNSPLHF. The CDR3 DNA follows: TGTGCCAGCAGTTATGGGCAGCTTAATTCACCCCTCCACTTT.

The chain joins TRBV2 to TRBJ1-2; unclear D gene. Trimming pared 7 bases from V and 7 bases from J, leaving 16 bases between. Germline V lookup: CDR1 SNHLY, CDR2 FYNNEI. This CDR3 is built from 13 residues. CDR3 residues: CASTEVRACGYTF. In DNA form, the CDR3 reads TGTGCCAGCACAGAGGTCCGTGCCTGTGGCTACACCTTC.